This T cell receptor beta chain originates from a study of spatial heterogeneity in lung cancer (dated by TCRdb to between 2017 and 2020). With respect to the entire study: More beta-chain than alpha-chain transcripts were consistently detected, likely reflecting higher beta-chain transcript abundance. In non-small cell lung cancer, the study quantitatively compared TCR alpha and beta repertoires across several tumor regions, matched nontumor lung, and blood. In the raw uncorrected reads, each unique combination of TCR and UMI appeared on average more than ten times. Both alpha and beta chains were TCR-sequenced in samples taken at surgery, namely 220 tumor regions, more than 62 matched nontumor lung samples and 50 to 60 PBMC samples. TCR repertoire features were related to nonsynonymous mutation counts determined by whole-exome sequencing of tumor tissue. Overall study outcomes, separate from this receptor: Confirming at a functional level the hypothesis that regional TCRs recognize regional mutations was considered to require additional single-cell paired TCR alpha and beta sequencing. Ubiquitous expanded tumor TCRs were found in blood more often at tumor resection than at routine follow-up.

Libraries came from 5' RACE. Sequencing was performed on a NextSeq 500. In the TCR library protocol, a unique molecular identifier was attached to each TCR cDNA molecule so that PCR and sequencing errors could be corrected. Per the source publication's procedure: TCR identification, UMI-based error correction and CDR3 extraction were performed with Decombinator tools. Expanded TCRs were defined as those above a frequency of 2 per 1,000, corresponding to the top 1% of the tumor frequency distribution. Renyi diversity was calculated using the R vegan package after each repertoire was subsampled 100 times to 5,000 TCRs. CDR3 similarity networks were constructed using string-kernel similarity of amino acid triplets, with links drawn between CDR3s whose pairwise similarity was above 0.82. TCRdb cleaned the public reads at Q25 with fastp, built clones with MiXCR and kept in-frame beta chains. Every distinct CDR3 protein forms one entry, paired with its most common genes and DNA. The V and J calls reflect TCRdb's pipeline rather than the authors' work. The sample includes about 42,000 distinct CDR3 sequences, with roughly 7.1% observed a single time. The ten largest clones represent about two fifths of the sample.

Relative to germline, V is 4 bases shorter and J is 7 bases shorter, with 8 bases between their ends. CDR1 and CDR2, per the germline V gene (reference sequence), are DFQATT and SNEGSKA. Inclusive of the bounding cysteine and phenylalanine, the CDR3 is 11 residues long. The DNA shown is the 33-base CDR3, in frame from base 1. The sample holds a few counts of this clonotype. Its antigen remains unidentified. Within one base of it there is no much larger clone, and no base qualities were kept. The time point label, as the study defines it: sample taken at primary tumor resection. Without any cell sorting, TCR sequencing was performed on whole RNA extracted either from tumor and nontumor lung tissue or from cryopreserved PBMC samples. The donors were about 65 patients from the lung TRACERx cohort who had early-stage, untreated non-small cell lung cancer. Only patients for whom sufficient RNA was available from at least two tumor regions were selected for TCR sequencing.

Sequencing used PBMCs, obtained at surgery. This receptor was taken from a female donor with early-stage non-small cell lung cancer. The V and J genes are TRBV20-1 and TRBJ2-4; the D region possibly corresponds to TRBD2 (6 bases align). The CDR3 amino acid sequence is: CSATGGNIQYF. The nucleotide sequence reads as follows: TGCAGTGCTACAGGAGGGAACATTCAGTACTTC.